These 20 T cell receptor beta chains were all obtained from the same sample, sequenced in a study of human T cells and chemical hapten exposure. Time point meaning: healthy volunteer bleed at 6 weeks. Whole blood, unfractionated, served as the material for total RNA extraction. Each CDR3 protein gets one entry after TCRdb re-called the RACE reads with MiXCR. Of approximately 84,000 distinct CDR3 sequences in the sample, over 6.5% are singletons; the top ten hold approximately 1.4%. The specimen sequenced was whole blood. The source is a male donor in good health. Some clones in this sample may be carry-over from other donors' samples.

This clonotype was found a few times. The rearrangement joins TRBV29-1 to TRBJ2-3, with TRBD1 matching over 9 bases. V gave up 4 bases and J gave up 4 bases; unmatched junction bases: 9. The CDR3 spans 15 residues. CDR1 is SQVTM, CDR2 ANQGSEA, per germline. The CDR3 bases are TGCAGCGTTGCCCCACAGGGGGCGTTTGCAGATACGCAGTATTTT. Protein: CSVAPQGAFADTQYF.

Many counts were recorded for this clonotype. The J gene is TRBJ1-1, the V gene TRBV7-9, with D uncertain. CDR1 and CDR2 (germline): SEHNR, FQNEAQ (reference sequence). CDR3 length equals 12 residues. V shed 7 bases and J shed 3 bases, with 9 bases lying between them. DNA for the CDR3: TGTGCCAGCACCCGCGGGGACACTGAAGCTTTCTTT. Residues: CASTRGDTEAFF.

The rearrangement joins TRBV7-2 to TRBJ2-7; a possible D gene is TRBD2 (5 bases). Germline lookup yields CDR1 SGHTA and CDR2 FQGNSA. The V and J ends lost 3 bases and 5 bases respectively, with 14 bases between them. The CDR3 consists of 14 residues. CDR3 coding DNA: TGTGCCAGCAGCTTGGCGGGTAATCCCCACGAGCAGTACTTC. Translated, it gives CASSLAGNPHEQYF.

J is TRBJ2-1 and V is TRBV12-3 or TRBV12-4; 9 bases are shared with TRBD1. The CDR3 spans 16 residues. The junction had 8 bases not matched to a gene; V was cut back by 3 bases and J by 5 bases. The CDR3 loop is CASSLGQGNRNNEQFF. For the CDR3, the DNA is TGTGCCAGCAGTTTGGGACAGGGTAATCGAAACAATGAGCAGTTCTTC.

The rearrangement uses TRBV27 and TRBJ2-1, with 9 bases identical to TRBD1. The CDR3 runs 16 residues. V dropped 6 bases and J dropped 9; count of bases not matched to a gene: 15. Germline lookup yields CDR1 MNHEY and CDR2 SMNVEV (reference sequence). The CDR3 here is CASSQIRTGVYGEQFF. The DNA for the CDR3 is TGTGCCAGCAGCCAAATTCGGACAGGGGTCTACGGTGAGCAGTTCTTC.

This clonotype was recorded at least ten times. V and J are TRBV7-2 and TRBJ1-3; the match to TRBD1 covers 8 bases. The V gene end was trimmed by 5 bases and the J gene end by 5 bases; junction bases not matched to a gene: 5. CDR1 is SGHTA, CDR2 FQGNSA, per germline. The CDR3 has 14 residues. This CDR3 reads CASSPGQGRNTIYF. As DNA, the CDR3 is TGTGCCAGCAGCCCTGGACAGGGTCGAAACACCATATATTTT.

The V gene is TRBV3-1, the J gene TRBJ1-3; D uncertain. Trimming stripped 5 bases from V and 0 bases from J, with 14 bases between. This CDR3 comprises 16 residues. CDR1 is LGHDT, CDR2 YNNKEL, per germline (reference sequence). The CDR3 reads CASSAKVGASGNTIYF. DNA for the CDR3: TGTGCCAGCAGCGCTAAAGTGGGAGCCTCTGGAAACACCATATATTTT.

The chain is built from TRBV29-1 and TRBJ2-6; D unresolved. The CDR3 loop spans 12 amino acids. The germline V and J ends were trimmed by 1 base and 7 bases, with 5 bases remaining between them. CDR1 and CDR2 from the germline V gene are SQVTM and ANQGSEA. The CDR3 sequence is CSVEVAANVLTF. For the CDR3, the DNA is TGCAGCGTTGAAGTGGCCGCCAACGTCCTGACTTTC.

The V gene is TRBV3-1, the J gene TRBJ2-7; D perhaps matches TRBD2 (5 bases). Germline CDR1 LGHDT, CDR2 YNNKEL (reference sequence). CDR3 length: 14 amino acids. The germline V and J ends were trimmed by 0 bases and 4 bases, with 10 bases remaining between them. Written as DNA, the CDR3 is TGTGCCAGCAGCCAAGAAGTACGAGGGTACGAGCAGTACTTC. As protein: CASSQEVRGYEQYF.

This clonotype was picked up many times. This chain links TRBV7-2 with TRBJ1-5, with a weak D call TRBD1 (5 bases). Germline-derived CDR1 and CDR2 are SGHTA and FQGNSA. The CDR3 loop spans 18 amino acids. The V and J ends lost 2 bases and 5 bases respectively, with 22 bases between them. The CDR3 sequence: CASSLYLPRGAGYQPQHF. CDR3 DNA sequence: TGTGCCAGCAGCTTATACTTACCGAGGGGCGCGGGGTATCAGCCCCAGCATTTT.

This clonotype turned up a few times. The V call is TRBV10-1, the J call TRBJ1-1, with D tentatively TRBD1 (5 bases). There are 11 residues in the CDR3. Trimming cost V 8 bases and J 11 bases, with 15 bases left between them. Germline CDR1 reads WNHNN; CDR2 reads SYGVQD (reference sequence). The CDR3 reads CASGGLWGAFF. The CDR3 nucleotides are TGCGCCAGCGGAGGACTGTGGGGGGCTTTCTTT.

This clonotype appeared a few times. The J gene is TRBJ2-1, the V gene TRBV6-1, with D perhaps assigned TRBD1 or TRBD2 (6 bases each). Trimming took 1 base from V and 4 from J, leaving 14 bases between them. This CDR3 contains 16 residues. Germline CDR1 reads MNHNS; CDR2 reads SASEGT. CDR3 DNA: TGTGCCAGCAGTGAAGGTCTGGGGGGCTCATACAATGAGCAGTTCTTC. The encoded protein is CASSEGLGGSYNEQFF.

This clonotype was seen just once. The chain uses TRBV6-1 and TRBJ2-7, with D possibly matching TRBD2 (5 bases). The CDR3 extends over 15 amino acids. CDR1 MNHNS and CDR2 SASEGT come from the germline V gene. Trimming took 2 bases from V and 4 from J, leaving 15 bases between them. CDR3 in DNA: TGTGCCAGCAGTGAATTCCGGGGTGGAGGTTACGAGCAGTACTTC. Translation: CASSEFRGGGYEQYF.

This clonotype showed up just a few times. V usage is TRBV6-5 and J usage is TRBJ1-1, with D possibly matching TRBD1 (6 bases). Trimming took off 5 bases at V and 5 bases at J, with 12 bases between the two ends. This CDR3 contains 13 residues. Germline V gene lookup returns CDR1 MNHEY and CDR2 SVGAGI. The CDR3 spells CASSKGDRTEAFF. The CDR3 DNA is TGTGCCAGCAGTAAGGGGGATAGGACTGAAGCTTTCTTT.

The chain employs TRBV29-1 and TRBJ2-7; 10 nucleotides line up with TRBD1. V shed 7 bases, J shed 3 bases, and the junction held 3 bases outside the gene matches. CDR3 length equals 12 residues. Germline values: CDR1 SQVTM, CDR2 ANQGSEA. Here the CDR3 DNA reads TGCAGCGCGGGGACAGGGGTCTACGAGCAGTACTTC. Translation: CSAGTGVYEQYF.

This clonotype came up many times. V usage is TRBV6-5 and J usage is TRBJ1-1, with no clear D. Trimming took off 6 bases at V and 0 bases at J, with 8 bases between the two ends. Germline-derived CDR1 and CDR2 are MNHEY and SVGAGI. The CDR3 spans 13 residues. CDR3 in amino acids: CASSRRMNTEAFF. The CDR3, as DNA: TGTGCCAGCAGCCGACGGATGAACACTGAAGCTTTCTTT.

The CDR3 sequence is CASSFSGRGRTEAFF. The CDR3 region has the DNA TGTGCCAGCAGTTTTTCGGGCAGGGGGAGGACTGAAGCTTTCTTT. The rearrangement links TRBV12-3 or TRBV12-4 to TRBJ1-1; 7 nucleotides line up with TRBD1. The junction had 9 bases not matched to a gene; V was cut back by 3 bases and J by 5 bases. The CDR3 totals 15 residues.

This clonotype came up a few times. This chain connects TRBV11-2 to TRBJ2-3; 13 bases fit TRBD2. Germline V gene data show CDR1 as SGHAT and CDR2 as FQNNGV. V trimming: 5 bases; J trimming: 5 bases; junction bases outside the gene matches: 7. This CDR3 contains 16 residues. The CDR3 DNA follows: TGTGCCAGCAGCCTAAGACTAGCGGGAGGTGAAGATACGCAGTATTTT. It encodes CASSLRLAGGEDTQYF.

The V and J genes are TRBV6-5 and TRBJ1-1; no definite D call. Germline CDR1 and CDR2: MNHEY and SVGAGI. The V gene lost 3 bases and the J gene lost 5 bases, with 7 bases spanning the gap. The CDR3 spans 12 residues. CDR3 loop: CASSYGETEAFF. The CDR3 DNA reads TGTGCCAGCAGTTATGGAGAGACTGAAGCTTTCTTT.

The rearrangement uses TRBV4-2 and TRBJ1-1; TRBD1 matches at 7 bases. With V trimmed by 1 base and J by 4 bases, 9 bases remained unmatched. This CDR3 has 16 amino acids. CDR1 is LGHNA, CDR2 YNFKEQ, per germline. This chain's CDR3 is CASSQAGTALSTEAFF. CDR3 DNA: TGTGCCAGCAGCCAAGCCGGGACAGCGTTGAGCACTGAAGCTTTCTTT.